This TCR beta chain was obtained from a study of blood T cell repertoires in COVID-19. Study context: The samples span acute and convalescent COVID-19 from the United States, Italy and Spain. The cDNA or gDNA used as material had been derived from T cells, B-cell-depleted T cells, or PBMCs.

As processed by the authors: By means of reference gene primer amplification, nucleated cell counts were estimated. The protocol was immunoSEQ multiplex PCR, while the TCRdb copy is restricted to in-frame clones and leaves out a portion. For V, J and clone size, that table is used; D and trimming come from the DNA. The sample holds about 250,000 clones; approximately 82% are singletons and the top ten take 4.5% to 6%. The germline CDR1 and CDR2 sequences are MDHEN and SYDVKM. Trimming left V 2 bases short and J 6 bases short, with 14 bases between. This CDR3 has 14 residues. Sequenced: peripheral blood. The chain combines TRBV28 with TRBJ2-7; D is perhaps TRBD1 (5 bases). This sequence originates from a woman older than 75 with active or convalescent COVID-19. The chain's CDR3 is CASSLVRGISEQYF. DNA for the CDR3: TGTGCCAGCAGTTTAGTTAGGGGTATCAGCGAGCAGTACTTC.